Below, one T cell receptor beta chain is given with its context. Its antigen is not known. This CDR3 is built from 16 residues. The germline V and J ends were trimmed by 0 bases and 5 bases, with 17 bases remaining between them. Germline V gene sequence: CDR1 LNHNV, CDR2 YYDKDF (reference sequence). TCR beta VDJ and CDR3 profiles were obtained from a genomic DNA template. A single record per CDR3 protein comes from TCRdb applying MiXCR to the reads. The sample comprises about 200,000 distinct CDR3 sequences, 34% of which are singletons, and roughly 1.1% rests with the top ten. This sample stems from a study of CD8+CD57+ T cells in acquired aplastic anemia. Broader study findings: Between patients and controls, around 27 CD8+ CDR3 sequences were found in common.

The clonotype was recovered from a human donor in good health, serving as a control. The sequenced sample was sorted CD4+, CD8+, or CD8+CD57+ T cells (not recorded which) from PBMCs. This sequence joins TRBV15 and TRBJ2-7; tentative D call: TRBD1 (5 bases). DNA of the CDR3: TGTGCCACCAGCAGAGAGGAACAGGCTAATACCCACGAGCAGTACTTC. Translated, it gives CATSREEQANTHEQYF. The full variable domain, with the rest looked up from reference TRBV15 and TRBJ2-7, is DAMVIQNPRYQVTQFGKPVTLSCSQTLNHNVMYWYQQKSSQAPKLLFHYYDKDFNNEADTPDNFQSRRPNTSFCFLDIRSPGLGDTAMYLCATSREEQANTHEQYFGPGTRLTVT.